A single sample is the source of the 20 T cell receptor beta chains below, sequenced in a study of T cell repertoires and HLA-DP antigens. These TCRs' antigens remain unknown. Sequencing was performed with immunoSEQ multiplex PCR; in TCRdb, only in-frame clones are kept and a portion is missing. The repertoire holds about 73,000 clones, with around 80% as singletons. The sequenced material came from CD4+ T cells from PBMCs. The receptors stem from a man aged 60-69 years in good health and CMV-seronegative.

This clone came up a few times. V is TRBV5-6 and J is TRBJ2-7; 8 nucleotides line up with TRBD2. Germline V CDR1 and CDR2: SGHDT, YYEEEE. This CDR3 is 14 amino acids long. V was clipped by 7 bases and J by 7 bases; unmatched bases: 13. The CDR3 sequence is CASSGRVGVGEQYF. DNA of the CDR3: TGTGCCAGCTCCGGGAGGGTAGGTGTTGGGGAGCAGTACTTC.

The rearrangement joins TRBV25-1 to TRBJ1-4; D remains ambiguous. Germline-derived CDR1 and CDR2 are MGHDK and SYGVNS. The CDR3 is 14 amino acids. V lost 0 bases and J lost 3, with 5 bases in between. The CDR3 region is CASSEYTPNEKLFF. CDR3 sequence (DNA): TGTGCCAGCAGTGAATATACGCCTAATGAAAAACTGTTTTTT.

The chain recombines TRBV19 with TRBJ2-2, with a weak D call TRBD2 (7 bases). This CDR3 region has 14 residues. Germline V CDR1 and CDR2: LNHDA, SQIVND (reference sequence). Between the trimmed V and J ends, which lost 4 bases and 7 bases, there was a span of 13 bases. The CDR3 loop reads CASSSEGGLGELFF. The CDR3 region has the DNA TGTGCCAGTAGTAGCGAGGGGGGGCTCGGGGAGCTGTTTTTT.

Relative to its sample, this clone is medium-sized. The rearrangement uses TRBV30 and TRBJ1-5, with 7 nucleotides matching TRBD1. Germline V lookup: CDR1 GTSNPN, CDR2 SVGIG (reference sequence). CDR3 length equals 15 residues. Trimming at V came to 0 bases and at J to 4 bases, leaving 6 bases not matched to a gene. CDR3 sequence: CAWSVRAGGNQPQHF. CDR3 coding DNA: TGTGCCTGGAGTGTAAGGGCAGGGGGGAATCAGCCCCAGCATTTT.

This chain joins TRBV30 and TRBJ1-3; TRBD1 aligns across 9 bases. The CDR3 runs to 15 residues. Trimming cost V 0 bases and J 8 bases; bases outside gene matches: 8. Germline-derived CDR1 and CDR2 are GTSNPN and SVGIG (reference sequence). The CDR3 region has the DNA TGTGCCTGGAGTGTACTGGGACAGGGAGGGGACACCATATATTTT. It translates to CAWSVLGQGGDTIYF.

The chain links TRBV5-1 to TRBJ2-3, with D maybe TRBD1 (6 bases). Germline loops: CDR1 SGHRS, CDR2 YFSETQ. Trimming cost V 4 bases and J 2 bases, with 23 bases left between them. The CDR3 extends over 18 amino acids. CDR3 in amino acids: CASSIIDRRSPYTDTQYF. The CDR3 region has the DNA TGCGCCAGCAGCATAATCGACAGGCGGTCCCCTTACACAGATACGCAGTATTTT. The full variable domain, completed using reference TRBV5-1 and TRBJ2-3, is KAGVTQTPRYLIKTRGQQVTLSCSPISGHRSVSWYQQTPGQGLQFLFEYFSETQRNKGNFPGRFSGRQFSNSRSEMNVSTLELGDSALYLCASSIIDRRSPYTDTQYFGPGTRLTVL.

J is TRBJ2-1 and V is TRBV19; 7 bases are a match to TRBD1. CDR1 is LNHDA and CDR2 is SQIVND in the germline V gene (reference sequence). With 5 bases clipped from V and 2 bases from J, the junction kept 9 bases outside the gene matches. The length of the CDR3 is 16 residues. CDR3 sequence (DNA): TGTGCCAGTAGTTCCCTACAGGGGTCTCCCTACAATGAGCAGTTCTTC. Translating gives CASSSLQGSPYNEQFF.

The genes are TRBV7-6 and TRBJ1-3; TRBD1 is a possible D gene (5 bases). Per the germline V gene, CDR1 is SGHVS and CDR2 is FNYEAQ. The CDR3 extends over 19 amino acids. Deletions cut 5 bases from V and 1 base from J, with 24 bases between. The CDR3 here is CASSPGPVNRRGSGNTIYF. The CDR3 DNA reads as TGTGCCAGCAGCCCCGGACCGGTCAATCGAAGGGGATCTGGAAACACCATATATTTT.

This chain links TRBV2 with TRBJ1-5; unclear D gene. CDR1 SNHLY and CDR2 FYNNEI come from the germline V gene. V was pared by 5 bases and J by 0 bases, with 11 bases between. This CDR3 contains 15 residues. The CDR3 DNA reads TGTGCCAGCAGTCCGGCCCTAGATAGCAATCAGCCCCAGCATTTT. This encodes CASSPALDSNQPQHF.

V gene TRBV28 combines with J gene TRBJ2-1; 8 bases map to TRBD2. The J segment lost 5 bases and the V segment lost 5 bases, leaving 8 bases of the junction unmatched. The germline V gene encodes CDR1 MDHEN and CDR2 SYDVKM. CDR3 length: 15 residues. The CDR3 DNA is TGTGCCAGCAGTATCGGGGGGGGTCGGCACAATGAGCAGTTCTTC. It encodes CASSIGGGRHNEQFF.

Only a few counts were recorded for this clone. CDR3 DNA sequence: TGCGCCAGCAGCCAACCCTGGGCTAAGGGCTATGGCTACACCTTC. This gives the protein CASSQPWAKGYGYTF. The chain carries TRBV4-1 and TRBJ1-2, with unresolved D. With 2 bases removed from V and 4 bases from J, the gap between germline ends came to 14 bases. Per the germline V gene, CDR1 is MGHRA and CDR2 is YSYEKL. This CDR3 contains 15 residues.

The rearrangement uses TRBV7-2 and TRBJ2-7; D unresolved. CDR3 length: 13 residues. Germline loops: CDR1 SGHTA, CDR2 FQGNSA. Trimming took off 5 bases at V and 0 bases at J, with 8 bases between the two ends. CDR3 nucleotides: TGTGCCAGCAGCCCTCGAGGCTCCTACGAGCAGTACGTC. This translates into CASSPRGSYEQYV.

This clone was detected only once. The CDR3 reads CASSRRRIDTQYF. The DNA for the CDR3 is TGTGCCAGCAGCCGCCGTCGGATAGATACGCAGTATTTT. The chain is built from TRBV2 and TRBJ2-3; no clear D. The V gene lost 6 bases and the J gene lost 5 bases, with 12 bases spanning the gap. Germline-derived CDR1 and CDR2 are SNHLY and FYNNEI. The CDR3 totals 13 residues. Looking up the rest from reference TRBV2 and TRBJ2-3 gives the full variable domain: EPEVTQTPSHQVTQMGQEVILRCVPISNHLYFYWYRQILGQKVEFLVSFYNNEISEKSEIFDDQFSVERPDGSNFTLKIRSTKLEDSAMYFCASSRRRIDTQYFGPGTRLTVL.

The chain carries TRBV2 and TRBJ2-1, with D possibly being TRBD1 (7 bases). V lost 8 bases, J lost 10 bases, and 21 bases lay in between. CDR3 length: 14 residues. CDR1 and CDR2 from the germline V gene are SNHLY and FYNNEI. This CDR3 reads CASGGTESWREQFF. For the CDR3, the DNA is TGTGCCAGCGGGGGGACAGAGTCTTGGCGCGAGCAGTTCTTC.

The chain recombines TRBV7-2 with TRBJ2-3, with no clear D. The V gene's germline CDR1 is SGHTA and CDR2 FQGNSA. This CDR3 has 13 amino acids. Trimming pared 1 base from V and 1 base from J, leaving 3 bases between. The CDR3 loop is CASSLGGTDTQYF. The CDR3 nucleotides read TGTGCCAGCAGCTTAGGCGGCACAGATACGCAGTATTTT.

The V call is TRBV6-6, the J call TRBJ2-7, with D possibly TRBD2 on 7 matching bases. The CDR3 is made up of 16 amino acids. Per germline, CDR1 MNHNY and CDR2 SVGAGI (reference sequence). Between the trimmed V and J ends, which lost 6 bases and 2 bases, there was a span of 20 bases. CDR3 sequence: CASSDPAGGGPYEQYF. In nucleotides, the CDR3 is TGTGCCAGCAGCGACCCCGCGGGCGGGGGCCCCTACGAGCAGTACTTC.

This clone was observed a few times. J is TRBJ1-6 and V is TRBV9; no firm D call. Germline assignment: CDR1 SGDLS and CDR2 YYNGEE. This CDR3 comprises 16 residues. With 4 bases removed from V and 0 bases from J, the gap between germline ends came to 11 bases. Here the CDR3 reads CASSPKPSSYNSPLHF. The CDR3 DNA reads as TGTGCCAGCAGCCCGAAACCCAGCTCCTATAATTCACCCCTCCACTTT.

V and J are TRBV25-1 and TRBJ1-4; 9 bases match TRBD1. V lost 6 bases to trimming and J lost 7 bases; unmatched junction nucleotides: 9. The CDR3 has 15 amino acids. From germline, CDR1 is MGHDK and CDR2 SYGVNS. CDR3 sequence reads: CASRSSGQGGEKLFF. The CDR3 DNA reads TGTGCCAGCAGGAGCTCGGGACAGGGTGGTGAAAAACTGTTTTTT.

The V call is TRBV19, the J call TRBJ1-2; no firm D call. The V gene's germline CDR1 is LNHDA and CDR2 SQIVND (reference sequence). With 4 bases removed from V and 6 bases from J, the gap between germline ends came to 15 bases. CDR3 length: 14 amino acids. CDR3 amino acids: CASSTARDTHGYTF. CDR3 nucleotides: TGTGCCAGTAGTACGGCGCGGGATACCCATGGCTACACCTTC.

The rearrangement links TRBV7-2 to TRBJ1-6; D ambiguous. The CDR3 is 15 amino acids. V was pared by 1 base and J by 7 bases, with 11 bases between. Germline V gives CDR1 SGHTA, CDR2 FQGNSA. CDR3 DNA sequence: TGTGCCAGCAGCTTAGAAAAGGTTAAGAATTCACCCCTCCACTTT. Translating gives CASSLEKVKNSPLHF.